This T cell receptor (beta chain) originates from a study of shared clonotypes between healthy human individuals. Regarding this clone: No antigen is known for it.

CDR1 and CDR2 (germline): SGHDN, FVKESK. Trimming stripped 1 base from V and 2 bases from J, with 14 bases between. This CDR3 is 16 amino acids long. Clones were read by immunoSEQ multiplex PCR, and TCRdb kept only the in-frame ones, dropping some. Counted here are about 2.3 million clones, about nine tenths occurring once; the ten biggest clones make up around 0.35%. The study's findings and limits: Non-shared clonotypes showed lower generation probabilities than clonotypes common to all four donors. The study generally estimated greater richness for naive than memory subsets.

The chain recombines TRBV14 with TRBJ1-1, with no clear D. Source material: naive CD4+ T cells from PBMCs. Sample subset: CD45RA+ positively selected. This receptor was identified in a man in his late teens or twenties in good health. Some clones in this sample may be carry-over from other donors' samples. The chain's CDR3 is CASSQGRSSFNTEAFF. The CDR3 nucleotides read TGTGCCAGCAGCCAAGGGAGGTCCTCTTTTAACACTGAAGCTTTCTTT.